This TCR beta chain is from a study of identical twins. This clonotype was found many times. The CDR3 spans 14 residues. In germline, CDR1 is SGHTA, CDR2 FQGNSA. The germline V and J ends were trimmed by 3 bases and 4 bases, with 11 bases remaining between them. TCRdb re-called the 5' RACE reads with MiXCR, one entry per CDR3 protein. Of roughly 1.6 million distinct CDR3 sequences listed, 32% were seen once; the top ten hold around 0.3%. The material sequenced was cord blood. The sequence was obtained from a newborn girl in good health. V usage is TRBV7-2 and J usage is TRBJ2-3; no clear D gene. The CDR3 DNA follows: TGTGCCAGCAGCTTCGGATCAATTCCAGATACGCAGTATTTT. Its protein is CASSFGSIPDTQYF.